This TCR beta chain was obtained from a study of OX40 agonist ivuxolimab in advanced cancers. Study-level background: An agonistic human IgG2 monoclonal antibody against OX40 (CD134) was given. Patients receiving dose escalation had hepatocellular carcinoma, melanoma, renal cell or head and neck cancer. A mean age of approximately 64 years, range roughly 23 to 85, was recorded, and 82.7% were male.

TCRdb's copy holds only in-frame clones and misses some; the assay was immunoSEQ multiplex PCR. The table records 48,000 or so clones, approximately 86% of them present only once. A note on this clone: Its specificity is unknown.

The germline V gene has CDR1 SGHRS and CDR2 YFSETQ. This CDR3 is 16 amino acids long. Trimming stripped 1 base from V and 1 base from J, with 14 bases between. The study, taken as a whole, reports: The expanded peripheral T cells' antigen specificity was not determined.

This specimen was CD4+ or CD8+ T cells sorted from blood, taken in a trial of the OX40 agonist ivuxolimab. This chain connects TRBV5-1 to TRBJ2-5; the D gene is possibly TRBD1 (6 bases). This clonotype was obtained from an adult with an advanced solid tumor such as melanoma, head and neck, liver or kidney cancer. The DNA for the CDR3 is TGCGCCAGCAGCTTGAGTCCGACAGGACTCCAAGAGACCCAGTACTTC. This translates into CASSLSPTGLQETQYF.